This T cell receptor (beta chain) was captured in a study of cytomegalovirus exposure and HLA in healthy donors. Whole-study results and caveats: TRBV6-2, TRBV6-3 and some other V segments were unresolvable in 87-base-pair reads. Researchers reported that a few CMV-associated chains were confirmed in vitro as CMV antigen-specific. V- and J-gene trimming in TCR beta was tied to a missense DCLRE1C variant by an analysis performed later. A later analysis reportedly found that, within productive TCRs, an Asian-associated ancestry cluster had fewer N-insertions than the mean observed across the approximately 700 donors.

The PCR made use of 60 Vbeta and 13 Jbeta primers. The method was immunoSEQ multiplex PCR; TCRdb's version includes in-frame clones alone and lacks a portion of them. The profile shows around 150,000 clones, roughly four fifths of them singletons. Concerning this clone: Antigen specificity is unknown.

Looked up from germline, CDR1 is MGHDK and CDR2 is SYGVNS. The germline V and J ends were trimmed by 3 bases and 2 bases, with 8 bases remaining between them. The CDR3 totals 13 residues. The sequence was collected from a female donor in good health and CMV-seropositive. Material: PBMCs. The J gene is TRBJ2-7, the V gene TRBV25-1; D is possibly TRBD2 (6 bases). CDR3 nucleotide sequence: TGTGCCAGCAGTGACAGGGAGGCCTACGAGCAGTACTTC. Its protein is CASSDREAYEQYF.